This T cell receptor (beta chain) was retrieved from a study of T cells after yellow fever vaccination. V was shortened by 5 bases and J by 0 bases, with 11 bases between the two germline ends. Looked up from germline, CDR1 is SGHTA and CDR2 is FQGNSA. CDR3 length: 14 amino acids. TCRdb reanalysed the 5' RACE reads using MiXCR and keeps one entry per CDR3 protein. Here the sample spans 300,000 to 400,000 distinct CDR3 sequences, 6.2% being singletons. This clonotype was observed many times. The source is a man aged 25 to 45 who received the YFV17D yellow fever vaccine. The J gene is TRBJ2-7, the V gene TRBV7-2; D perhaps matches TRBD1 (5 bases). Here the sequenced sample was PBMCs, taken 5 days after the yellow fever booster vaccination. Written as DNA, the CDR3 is TGTGCCAGCAGCCCAAGACAGAGCTCCTACGAGCAGTACTTC. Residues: CASSPRQSSYEQYF. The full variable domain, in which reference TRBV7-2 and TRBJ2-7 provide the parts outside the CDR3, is GAGVSQSPSNKVTEKGKDVELRCDPISGHTALYWYRQSLGQGLEFLIYFQGNSAPDKSGLPSDRFSAERTGGSVSTLTIQRTQQEDSAVYLCASSPRQSSYEQYFGPGTRLTVT.